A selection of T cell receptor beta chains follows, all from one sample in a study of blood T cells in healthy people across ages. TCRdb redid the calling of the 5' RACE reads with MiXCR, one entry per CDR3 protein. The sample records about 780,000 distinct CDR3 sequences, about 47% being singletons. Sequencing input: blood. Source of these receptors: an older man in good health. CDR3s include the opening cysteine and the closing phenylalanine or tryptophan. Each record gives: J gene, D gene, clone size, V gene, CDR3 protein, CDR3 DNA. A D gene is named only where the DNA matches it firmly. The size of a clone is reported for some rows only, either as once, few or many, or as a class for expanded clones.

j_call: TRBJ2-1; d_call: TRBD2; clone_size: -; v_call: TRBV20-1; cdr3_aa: CSASSSGYNEQFF; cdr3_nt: TGCAGTGCTAGTTCTAGCGGTTACAATGAGCAGTTCTTC
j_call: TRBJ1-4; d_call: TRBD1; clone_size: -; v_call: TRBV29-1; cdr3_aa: CSVEAGGEKLFF; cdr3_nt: TGCAGCGTTGAGGCAGGGGGTGAAAAACTGTTTTTT
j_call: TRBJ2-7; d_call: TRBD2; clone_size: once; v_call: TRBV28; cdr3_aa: CASSWTSGAMGYEQYF; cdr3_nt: TGTGCCAGCAGTTGGACTAGCGGGGCAATGGGCTACGAGCAGTACTTC
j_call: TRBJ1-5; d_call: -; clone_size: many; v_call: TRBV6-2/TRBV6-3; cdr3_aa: CASNPNGVHQPQHF; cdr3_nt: TGTGCCAGCAATCCGAACGGGGTACATCAGCCCCAGCATTTT
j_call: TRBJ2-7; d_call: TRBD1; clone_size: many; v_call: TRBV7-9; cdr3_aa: CASSSPPRTGRYEQYF; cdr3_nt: TGTGCCAGCAGCTCCCCGCCTCGGACAGGGAGGTACGAGCAGTACTTC
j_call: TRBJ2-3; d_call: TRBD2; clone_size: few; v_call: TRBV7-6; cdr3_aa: CASSLGLAGGVSKITDTQYF; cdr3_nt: TGTGCCAGCAGCTTAGGGCTAGCGGGAGGAGTTTCTAAGATCACAGATACGCAGTATTTT
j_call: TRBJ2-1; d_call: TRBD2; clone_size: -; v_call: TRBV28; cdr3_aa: CASITPRLGEGRYNEQFF; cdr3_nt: TGTGCCAGCATTACACCCCGTTTGGGGGAGGGGAGGTACAATGAGCAGTTCTTC
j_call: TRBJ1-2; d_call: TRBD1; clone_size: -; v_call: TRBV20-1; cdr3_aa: CSAPRTGTGGRGYTF; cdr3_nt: TGCAGTGCTCCCCGGACCGGGACAGGGGGCCGGGGCTACACCTTC
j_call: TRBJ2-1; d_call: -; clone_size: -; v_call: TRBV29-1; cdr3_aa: CSVARQLYNEQFF; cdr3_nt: TGCAGCGTTGCGAGGCAGCTTTACAATGAGCAGTTCTTC
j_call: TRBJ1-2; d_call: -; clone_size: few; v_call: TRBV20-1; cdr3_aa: CSARESGYYGYTF; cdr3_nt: TGCAGTGCTAGAGAGTCGGGGTACTATGGCTACACCTTC
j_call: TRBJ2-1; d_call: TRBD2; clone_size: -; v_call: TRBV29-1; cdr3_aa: CSVERVAGGFYNEQFF; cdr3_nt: TGCAGCGTTGAACGGGTTGCGGGAGGCTTCTACAATGAGCAGTTCTTC
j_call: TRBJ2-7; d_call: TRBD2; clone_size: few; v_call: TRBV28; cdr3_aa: CASRILRLAGAGTEQYF; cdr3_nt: TGTGCCAGCAGGATATTGCGCCTAGCGGGAGCCGGTACCGAGCAGTACTTC
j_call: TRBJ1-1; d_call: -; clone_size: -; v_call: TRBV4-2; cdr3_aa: CASSQLAGGTEAFF; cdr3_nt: TGTGCCAGCAGCCAATTGGCCGGGGGAACTGAAGCTTTCTTT
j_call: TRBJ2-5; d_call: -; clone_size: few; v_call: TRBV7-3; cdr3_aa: CASSFRFQETQYF; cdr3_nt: TGTGCCAGCAGCTTCAGATTCCAAGAGACCCAGTACTTC
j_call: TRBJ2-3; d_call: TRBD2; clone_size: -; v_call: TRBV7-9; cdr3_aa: CASSPVALAERDTQYF; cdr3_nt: TGTGCCAGCAGCCCGGTTGCACTAGCGGAGCGAGATACGCAGTATTTT
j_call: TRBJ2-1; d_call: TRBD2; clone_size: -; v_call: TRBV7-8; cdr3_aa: CASSLPAPLAVNEQFF; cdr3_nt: TGTGCCAGCAGCTTGCCCGCCCCACTAGCGGTAAATGAGCAGTTCTTC
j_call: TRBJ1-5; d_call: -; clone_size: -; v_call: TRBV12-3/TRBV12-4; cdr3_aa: CASSFTGGVSNQPQHF; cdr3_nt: TGTGCCAGCAGTTTTACCGGAGGGGTTAGCAATCAGCCCCAGCATTTT
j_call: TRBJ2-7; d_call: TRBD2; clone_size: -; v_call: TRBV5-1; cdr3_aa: CASSFEGTTYEQYF; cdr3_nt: TGCGCCAGCAGCTTCGAAGGGACTACCTACGAGCAGTACTTC
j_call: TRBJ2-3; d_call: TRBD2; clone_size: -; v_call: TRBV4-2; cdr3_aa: CASSQTVSGASTDTQYF; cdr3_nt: TGTGCCAGCAGCCAGACCGTTAGCGGGGCTAGCACAGATACGCAGTATTTT
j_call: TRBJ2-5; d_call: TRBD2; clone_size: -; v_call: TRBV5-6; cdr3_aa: CASRTGTSGQETQYF; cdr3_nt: TGTGCCAGCAGAACCGGGACTAGCGGCCAAGAGACCCAGTACTTC
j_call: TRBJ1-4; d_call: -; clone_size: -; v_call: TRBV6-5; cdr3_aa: CASSYSYGGLDEKLFF; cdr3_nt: TGTGCCAGCAGTTACTCCTACGGGGGGTTAGATGAAAAACTGTTTTTT
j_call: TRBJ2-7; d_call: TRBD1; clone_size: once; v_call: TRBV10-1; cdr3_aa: CARRCTGGCSYEQYF; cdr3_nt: TGCGCCAGGAGATGTACAGGGGGCTGTTCCTACGAGCAGTACTTC
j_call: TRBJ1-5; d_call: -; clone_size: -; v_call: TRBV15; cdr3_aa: CATSREGRKNQPQHF; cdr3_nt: TGTGCCACCAGCAGAGAGGGACGTAAGAATCAGCCCCAGCATTTT
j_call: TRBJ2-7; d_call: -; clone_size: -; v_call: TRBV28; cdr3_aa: CASHSRTHEQYF; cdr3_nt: TGTGCCAGCCACTCCAGGACCCACGAGCAGTACTTC
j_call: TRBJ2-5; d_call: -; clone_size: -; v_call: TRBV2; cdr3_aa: CASRRDRGIQETQYF; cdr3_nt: TGTGCCAGCAGGCGGGACAGAGGGATCCAAGAGACCCAGTACTTC
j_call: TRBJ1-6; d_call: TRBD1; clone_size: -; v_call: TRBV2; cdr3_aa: CASSPRQGAFGNSPLHF; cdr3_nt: TGTGCCAGCAGTCCGAGACAGGGGGCGTTTGGGAACTCACCCCTCCACTTT
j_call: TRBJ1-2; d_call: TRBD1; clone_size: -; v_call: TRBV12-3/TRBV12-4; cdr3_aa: CASSLRGLGGYTF; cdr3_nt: TGTGCCAGCAGTTTAAGGGGGCTTGGAGGCTACACCTTC
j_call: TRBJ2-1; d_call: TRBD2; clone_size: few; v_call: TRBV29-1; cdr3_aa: CSVVVAGAEQFF; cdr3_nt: TGCAGCGTTGTGGTAGCGGGAGCTGAGCAGTTCTTC
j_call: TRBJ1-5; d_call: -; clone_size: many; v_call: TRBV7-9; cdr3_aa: CASSLVGDSNQPQHF; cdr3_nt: TGTGCCAGCAGCTTAGTAGGAGATAGCAATCAGCCCCAGCATTTT
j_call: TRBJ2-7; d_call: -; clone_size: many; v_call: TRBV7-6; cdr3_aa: CAQGGSYEQYF; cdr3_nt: TGTGCCCAGGGGGGCTCCTACGAGCAGTACTTC
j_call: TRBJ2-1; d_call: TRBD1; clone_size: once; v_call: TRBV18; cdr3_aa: CASSPQGAADEQFF; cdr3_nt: TGTGCCAGCTCACCTCAGGGGGCCGCCGATGAGCAGTTCTTC
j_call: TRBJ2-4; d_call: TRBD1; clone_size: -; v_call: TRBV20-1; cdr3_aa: CSATPPDRPDIQYF; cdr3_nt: TGCAGTGCTACCCCACCGGACAGGCCAGACATTCAGTACTTC
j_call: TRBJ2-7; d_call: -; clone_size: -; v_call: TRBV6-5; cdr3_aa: CASSYSHTMVEQYF; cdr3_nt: TGTGCCAGCAGTTACTCGCATACTATGGTCGAGCAGTACTTC
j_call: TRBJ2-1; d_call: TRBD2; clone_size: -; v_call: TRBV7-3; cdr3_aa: CASSLRAGVFNEQFF; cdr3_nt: TGTGCCAGCAGCTTAAGAGCGGGAGTGTTCAATGAGCAGTTCTTC
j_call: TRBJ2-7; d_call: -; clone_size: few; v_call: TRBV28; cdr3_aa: CASGDSAPEDEQYF; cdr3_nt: TGTGCCAGCGGCGACAGTGCCCCTGAAGATGAGCAGTACTTC
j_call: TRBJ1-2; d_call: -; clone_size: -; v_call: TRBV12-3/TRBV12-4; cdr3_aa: CASSKGLIYGYTF; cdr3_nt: TGTGCCAGCAGCAAAGGACTCATCTATGGCTACACCTTC
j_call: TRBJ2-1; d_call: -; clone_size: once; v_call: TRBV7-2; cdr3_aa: CASSLRGVNNEQFF; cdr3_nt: TGTGCCAGCAGCTTAAGGGGTGTTAACAATGAGCAGTTCTTC
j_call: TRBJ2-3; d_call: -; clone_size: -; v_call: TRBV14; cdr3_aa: CASSIRSTDTQSF; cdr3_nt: TGTGCCAGCAGCATAAGAAGCACAGATACGCAGTCTTTT
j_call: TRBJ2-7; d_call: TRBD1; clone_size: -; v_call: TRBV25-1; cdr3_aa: CASSEGQGALYEQYF; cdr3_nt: TGTGCCAGCAGTGAAGGGCAGGGGGCGTTGTACGAGCAGTACTTC
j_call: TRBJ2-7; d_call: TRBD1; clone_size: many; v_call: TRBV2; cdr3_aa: CASSEIFGQGGTYEQYF; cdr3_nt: TGTGCCAGCAGTGAAATATTTGGACAGGGGGGCACCTACGAGCAGTACTTC
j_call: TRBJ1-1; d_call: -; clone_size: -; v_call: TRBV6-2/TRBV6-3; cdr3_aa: CASSWTDEAFF; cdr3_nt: TGTGCCAGCAGTTGGACAGATGAAGCTTTCTTT
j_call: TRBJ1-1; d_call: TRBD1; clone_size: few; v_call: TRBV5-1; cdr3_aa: CASSMTGGATEAFF; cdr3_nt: TGCGCCAGCAGCATGACAGGGGGCGCAACTGAAGCTTTCTTT
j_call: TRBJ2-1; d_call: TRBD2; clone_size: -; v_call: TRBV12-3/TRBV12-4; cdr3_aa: CASSPGASGRVYNEQFF; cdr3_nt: TGTGCCAGCAGTCCGGGGGCTAGCGGGAGGGTTTACAATGAGCAGTTCTTC
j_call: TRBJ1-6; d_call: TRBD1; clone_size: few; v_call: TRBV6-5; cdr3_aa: CASSRGQGIESPLHF; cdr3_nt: TGTGCCAGCTCGAGGGGACAGGGGATTGAGTCACCCCTCCACTTT
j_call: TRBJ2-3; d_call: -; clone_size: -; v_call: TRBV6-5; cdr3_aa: CASKTHASTDTQYF; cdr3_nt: TGTGCCAGCAAGACCCACGCAAGCACAGATACGCAGTATTTT
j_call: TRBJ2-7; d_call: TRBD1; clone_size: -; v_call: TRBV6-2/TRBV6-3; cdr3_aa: CASSSNRGVVDEQYF; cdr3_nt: TGTGCCAGCAGTTCAAACAGGGGCGTAGTCGACGAGCAGTACTTC
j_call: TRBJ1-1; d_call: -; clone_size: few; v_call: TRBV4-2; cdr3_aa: CASSQDDQRVNTEAFF; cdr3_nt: TGTGCCAGCAGCCAAGATGACCAGAGAGTGAACACTGAAGCTTTCTTT